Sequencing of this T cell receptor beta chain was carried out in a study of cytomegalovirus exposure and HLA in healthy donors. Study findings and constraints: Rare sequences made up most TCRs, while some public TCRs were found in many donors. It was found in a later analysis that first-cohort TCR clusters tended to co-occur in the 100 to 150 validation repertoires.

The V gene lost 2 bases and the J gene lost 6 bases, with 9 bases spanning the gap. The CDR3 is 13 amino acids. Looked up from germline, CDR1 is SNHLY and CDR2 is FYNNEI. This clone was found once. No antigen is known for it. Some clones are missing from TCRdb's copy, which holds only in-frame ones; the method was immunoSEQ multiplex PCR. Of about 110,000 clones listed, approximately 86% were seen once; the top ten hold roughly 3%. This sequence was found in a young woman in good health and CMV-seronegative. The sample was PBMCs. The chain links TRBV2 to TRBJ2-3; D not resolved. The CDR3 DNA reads TGTGCCAGCAGTGAACCACGAGGCGATACGCAGTATTTT. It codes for CASSEPRGDTQYF.